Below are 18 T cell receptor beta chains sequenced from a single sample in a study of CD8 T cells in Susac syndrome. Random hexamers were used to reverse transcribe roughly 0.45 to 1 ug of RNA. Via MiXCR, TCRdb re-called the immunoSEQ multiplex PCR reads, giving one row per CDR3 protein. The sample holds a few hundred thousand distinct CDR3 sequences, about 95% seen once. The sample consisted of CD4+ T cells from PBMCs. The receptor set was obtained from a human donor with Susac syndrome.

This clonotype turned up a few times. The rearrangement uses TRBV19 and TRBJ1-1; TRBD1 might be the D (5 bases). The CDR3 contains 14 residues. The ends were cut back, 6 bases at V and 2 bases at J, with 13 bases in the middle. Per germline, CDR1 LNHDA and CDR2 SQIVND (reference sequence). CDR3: CASSPGRTNTEAFF. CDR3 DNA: TGTGCCAGTAGCCCCGGACGGACAAACACTGAAGCTTTCTTT.

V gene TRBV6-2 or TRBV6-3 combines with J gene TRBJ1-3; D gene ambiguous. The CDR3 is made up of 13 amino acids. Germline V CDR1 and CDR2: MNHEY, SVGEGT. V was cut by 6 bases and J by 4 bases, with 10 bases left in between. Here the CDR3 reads CASSFGTGNTIYF. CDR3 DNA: TGTGCCAGCAGCTTCGGAACGGGAAACACCATATATTTT.

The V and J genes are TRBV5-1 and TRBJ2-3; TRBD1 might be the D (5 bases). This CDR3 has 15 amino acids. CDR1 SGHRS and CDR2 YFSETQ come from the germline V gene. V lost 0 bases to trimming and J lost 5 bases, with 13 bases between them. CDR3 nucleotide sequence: TGCGCCAGCAGCTTGGAACAGGAAAACGGAGATACGCAGTATTTT. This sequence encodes CASSLEQENGDTQYF.

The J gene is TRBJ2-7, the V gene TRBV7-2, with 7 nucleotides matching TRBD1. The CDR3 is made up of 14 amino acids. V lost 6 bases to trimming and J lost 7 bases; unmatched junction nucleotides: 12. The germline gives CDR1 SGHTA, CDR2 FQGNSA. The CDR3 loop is CASRAGTDRWEQYF. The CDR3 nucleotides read TGTGCCAGCAGGGCCGGGACAGACCGTTGGGAGCAGTACTTC.

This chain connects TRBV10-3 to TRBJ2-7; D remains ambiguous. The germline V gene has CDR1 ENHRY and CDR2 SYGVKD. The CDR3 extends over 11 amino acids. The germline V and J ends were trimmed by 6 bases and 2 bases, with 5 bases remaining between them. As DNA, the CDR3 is TGTGCCATCAGGCAGACCTACGAGCAGTACTTC. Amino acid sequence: CAIRQTYEQYF.

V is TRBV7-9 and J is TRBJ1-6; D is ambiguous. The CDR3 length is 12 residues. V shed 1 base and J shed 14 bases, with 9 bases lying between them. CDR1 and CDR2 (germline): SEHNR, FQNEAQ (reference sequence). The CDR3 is CASSLGDSALHF. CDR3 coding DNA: TGTGCCAGCAGCTTAGGGGATTCGGCCCTCCACTTT.

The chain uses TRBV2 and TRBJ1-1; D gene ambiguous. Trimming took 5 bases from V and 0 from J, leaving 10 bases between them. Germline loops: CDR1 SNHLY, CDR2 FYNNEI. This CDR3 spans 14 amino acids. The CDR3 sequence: CASSRQFMNTEAFF. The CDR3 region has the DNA TGTGCCAGCAGTAGGCAGTTCATGAACACTGAAGCTTTCTTT. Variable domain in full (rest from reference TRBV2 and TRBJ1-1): EPEVTQTPSHQVTQMGQEVILRCVPISNHLYFYWYRQILGQKVEFLVSFYNNEISEKSEIFDDQFSVERPDGSNFTLKIRSTKLEDSAMYFCASSRQFMNTEAFFGQGTRLTVV.

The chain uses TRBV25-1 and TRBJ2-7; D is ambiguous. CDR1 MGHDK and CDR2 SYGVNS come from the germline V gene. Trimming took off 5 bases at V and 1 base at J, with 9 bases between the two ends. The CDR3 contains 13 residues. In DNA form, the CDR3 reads TGTGCCAGCAGTCCCACAGTTTCCTACGAGCAGTACTTC. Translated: CASSPTVSYEQYF.

CDR3 sequence reads: CSAREPTGTGANVLTF. CDR3 nucleotide sequence: TGCAGTGCTAGAGAGCCTACAGGGACTGGGGCCAACGTCCTGACTTTC. The chain employs TRBV20-1 and TRBJ2-6, with D possibly being TRBD1 (6 bases). CDR1 DFQATT and CDR2 SNEGSKA come from the germline V gene (reference sequence). Trimming left V 0 bases short and J 2 bases short, with 11 bases between. The CDR3 runs to 16 residues.

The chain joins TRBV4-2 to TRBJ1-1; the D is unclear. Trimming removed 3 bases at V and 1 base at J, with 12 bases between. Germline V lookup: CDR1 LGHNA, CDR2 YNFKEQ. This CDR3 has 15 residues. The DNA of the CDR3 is TGTGCCAGCAGCCACCTCCCGGACCGGAACACTGAAGCTTTCTTT. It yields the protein CASSHLPDRNTEAFF.

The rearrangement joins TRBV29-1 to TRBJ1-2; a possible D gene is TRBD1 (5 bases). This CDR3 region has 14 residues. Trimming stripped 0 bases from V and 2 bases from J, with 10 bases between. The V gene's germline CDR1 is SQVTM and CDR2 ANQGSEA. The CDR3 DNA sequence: TGCAGCGTTGAAGATCTTAGGGGAAACTATGGCTACACCTTC. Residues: CSVEDLRGNYGYTF.

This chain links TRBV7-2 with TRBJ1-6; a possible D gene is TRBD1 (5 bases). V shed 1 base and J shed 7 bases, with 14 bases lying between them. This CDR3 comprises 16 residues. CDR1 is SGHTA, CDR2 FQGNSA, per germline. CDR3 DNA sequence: TGTGCCAGCAGCTTAGTTCGGGGGGTTCGGAATTCACCCCTCCACTTT. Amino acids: CASSLVRGVRNSPLHF.

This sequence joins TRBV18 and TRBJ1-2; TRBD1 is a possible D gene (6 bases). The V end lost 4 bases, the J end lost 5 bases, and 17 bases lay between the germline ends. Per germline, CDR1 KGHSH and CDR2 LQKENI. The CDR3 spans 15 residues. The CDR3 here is CASSQGGRWTYGYTF. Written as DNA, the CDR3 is TGTGCCAGCTCACAAGGGGGGCGGTGGACGTATGGCTACACCTTC. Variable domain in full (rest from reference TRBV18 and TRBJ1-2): NAGVMQNPRHLVRRRGQEARLRCSPMKGHSHVYWYRQLPEEGLKFMVYLQKENIIDESGMPKERFSAEFPKEGPSILRIQQVVRGDSAAYFCASSQGGRWTYGYTFGSGTRLTVV.

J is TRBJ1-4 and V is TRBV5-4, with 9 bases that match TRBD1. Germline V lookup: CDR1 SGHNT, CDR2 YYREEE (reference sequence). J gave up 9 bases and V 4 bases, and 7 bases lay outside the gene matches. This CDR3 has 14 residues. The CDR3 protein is CASSKTGTGKKLFF. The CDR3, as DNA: TGTGCCAGCAGCAAGACCGGGACAGGGAAAAAACTGTTTTTT.

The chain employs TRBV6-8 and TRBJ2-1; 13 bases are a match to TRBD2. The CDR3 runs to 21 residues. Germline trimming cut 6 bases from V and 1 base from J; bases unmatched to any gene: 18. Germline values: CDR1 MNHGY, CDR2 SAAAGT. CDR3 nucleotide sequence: TGTGCCAGCAGCCAAGACGAGTATGGACTAGCGGGGGTCTCATCCTACAATGAGCAGTTCTTC. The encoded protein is CASSQDEYGLAGVSSYNEQFF.

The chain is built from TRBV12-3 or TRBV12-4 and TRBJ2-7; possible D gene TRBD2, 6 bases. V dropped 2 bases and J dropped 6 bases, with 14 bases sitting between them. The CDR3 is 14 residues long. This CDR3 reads CASSLQGSLAEQYF. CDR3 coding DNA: TGTGCCAGCAGTTTACAGGGTTCACTAGCCGAGCAGTACTTC.

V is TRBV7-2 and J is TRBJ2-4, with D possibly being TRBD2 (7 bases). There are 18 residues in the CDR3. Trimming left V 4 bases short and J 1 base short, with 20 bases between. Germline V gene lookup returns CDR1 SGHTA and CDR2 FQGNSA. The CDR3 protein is CASSSRGSGGGAKNIQYF. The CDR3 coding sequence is TGTGCCAGCAGCTCCCGAGGATCGGGGGGCGGGGCCAAAAACATTCAGTACTTC.

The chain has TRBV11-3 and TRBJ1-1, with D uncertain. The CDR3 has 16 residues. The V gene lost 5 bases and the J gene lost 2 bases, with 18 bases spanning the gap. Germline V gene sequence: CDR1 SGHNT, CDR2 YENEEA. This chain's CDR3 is CASSPPRPGYNTEAFF. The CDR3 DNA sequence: TGTGCCAGCAGCCCCCCACGGCCGGGGTACAACACTGAAGCTTTCTTT.